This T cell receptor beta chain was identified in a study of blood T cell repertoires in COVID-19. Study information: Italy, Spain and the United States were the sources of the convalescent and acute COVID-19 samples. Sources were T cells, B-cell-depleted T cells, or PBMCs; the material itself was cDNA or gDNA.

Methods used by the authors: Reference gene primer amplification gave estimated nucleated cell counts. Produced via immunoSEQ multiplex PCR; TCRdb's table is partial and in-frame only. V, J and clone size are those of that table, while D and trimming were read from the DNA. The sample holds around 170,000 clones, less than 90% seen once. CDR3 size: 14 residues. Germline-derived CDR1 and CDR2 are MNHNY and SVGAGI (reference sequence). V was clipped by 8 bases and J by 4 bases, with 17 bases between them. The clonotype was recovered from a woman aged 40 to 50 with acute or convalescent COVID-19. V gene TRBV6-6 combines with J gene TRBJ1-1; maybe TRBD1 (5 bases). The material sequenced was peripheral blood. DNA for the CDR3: TGTGCCAGCGGCAATGGGCAGGGCGGCACTGAAGCTTTCTTT. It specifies CASGNGQGGTEAFF.